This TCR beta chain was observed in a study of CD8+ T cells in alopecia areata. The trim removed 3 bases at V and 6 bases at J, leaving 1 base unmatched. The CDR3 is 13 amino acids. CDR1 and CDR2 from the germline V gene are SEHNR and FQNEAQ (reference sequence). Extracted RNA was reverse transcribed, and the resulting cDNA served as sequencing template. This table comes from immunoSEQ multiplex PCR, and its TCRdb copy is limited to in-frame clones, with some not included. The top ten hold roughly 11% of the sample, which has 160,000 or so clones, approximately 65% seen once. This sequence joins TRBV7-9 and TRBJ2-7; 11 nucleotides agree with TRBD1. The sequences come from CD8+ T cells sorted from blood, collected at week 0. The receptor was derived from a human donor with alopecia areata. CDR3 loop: CASSLGTGGEQYF. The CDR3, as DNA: TGTGCCAGCAGCTTGGGGACAGGGGGCGAGCAGTACTTC.